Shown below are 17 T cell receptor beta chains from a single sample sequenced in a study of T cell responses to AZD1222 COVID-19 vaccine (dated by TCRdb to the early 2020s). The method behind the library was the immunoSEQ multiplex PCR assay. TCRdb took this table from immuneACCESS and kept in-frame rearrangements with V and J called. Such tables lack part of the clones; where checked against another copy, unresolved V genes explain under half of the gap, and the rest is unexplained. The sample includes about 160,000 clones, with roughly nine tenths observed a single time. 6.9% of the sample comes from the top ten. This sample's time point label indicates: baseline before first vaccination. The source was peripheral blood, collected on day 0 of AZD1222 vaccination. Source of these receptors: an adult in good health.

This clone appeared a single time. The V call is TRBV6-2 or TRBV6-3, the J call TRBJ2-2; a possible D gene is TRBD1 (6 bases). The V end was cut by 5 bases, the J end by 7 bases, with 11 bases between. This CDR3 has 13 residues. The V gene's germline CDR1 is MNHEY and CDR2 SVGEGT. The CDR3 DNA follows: TGTGCCAGCAGTCACAGGGACCACGGGGAGCTGTTTTTT. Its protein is CASSHRDHGELFF.

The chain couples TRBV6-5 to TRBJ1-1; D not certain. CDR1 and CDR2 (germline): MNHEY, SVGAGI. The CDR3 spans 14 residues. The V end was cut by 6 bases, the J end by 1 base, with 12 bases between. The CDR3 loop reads CASRGGGENTEAFF. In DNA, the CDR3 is TGTGCCAGCAGGGGAGGTGGAGAGAACACTGAAGCTTTCTTT.

The CDR3 DNA follows: TGTGCCCCGGGGGCCCGCTCTGGAAACACCATATATTTT. Translation gives CAPGARSGNTIYF. The V and J genes are TRBV7-9 and TRBJ1-3, with D tentatively TRBD1 (6 bases). Trimming shortened V by 11 bases and J by 0 bases, and 11 bases separated the two germline ends. Germline loops: CDR1 SEHNR, CDR2 FQNEAQ (reference sequence). The CDR3 is made up of 13 amino acids.

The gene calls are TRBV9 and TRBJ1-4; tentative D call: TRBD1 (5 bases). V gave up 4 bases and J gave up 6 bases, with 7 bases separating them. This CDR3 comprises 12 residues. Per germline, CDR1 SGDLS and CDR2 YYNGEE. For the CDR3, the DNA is TGTGCCAGCAGCCAAGGGGATGAAAAACTGTTTTTT. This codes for CASSQGDEKLFF.

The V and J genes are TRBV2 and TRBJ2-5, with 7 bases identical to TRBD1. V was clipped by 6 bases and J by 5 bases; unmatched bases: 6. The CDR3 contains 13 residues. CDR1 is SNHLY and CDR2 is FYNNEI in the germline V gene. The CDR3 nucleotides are TGTGCCAGCAGAACAGGGGCTGGGGAGACCCAGTACTTC. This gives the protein CASRTGAGETQYF.

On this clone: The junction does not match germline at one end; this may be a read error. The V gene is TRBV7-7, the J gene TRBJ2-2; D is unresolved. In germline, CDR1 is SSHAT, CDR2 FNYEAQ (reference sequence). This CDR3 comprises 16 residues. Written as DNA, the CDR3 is TGTGCTAGCAGCCCCGGAAGGACGGTGAACACCGGGGAGCTGTTTTTT. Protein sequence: CASSPGRTVNTGELFF.

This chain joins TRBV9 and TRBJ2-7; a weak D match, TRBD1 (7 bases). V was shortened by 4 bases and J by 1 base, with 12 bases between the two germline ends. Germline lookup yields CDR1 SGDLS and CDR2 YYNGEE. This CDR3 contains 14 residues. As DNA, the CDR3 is TGTGCCAGCAGCCCCCAGGGGGGTTCCTACGAGCAGTACTTC. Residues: CASSPQGGSYEQYF.

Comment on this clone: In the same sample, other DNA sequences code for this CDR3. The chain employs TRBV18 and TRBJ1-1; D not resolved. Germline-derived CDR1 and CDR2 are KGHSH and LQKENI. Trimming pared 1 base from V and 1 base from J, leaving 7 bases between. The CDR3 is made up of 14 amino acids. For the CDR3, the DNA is TGTGCCAGCTCACCACGGGGAGGGAACACTGAAGCTTTCTTT. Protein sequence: CASSPRGGNTEAFF.

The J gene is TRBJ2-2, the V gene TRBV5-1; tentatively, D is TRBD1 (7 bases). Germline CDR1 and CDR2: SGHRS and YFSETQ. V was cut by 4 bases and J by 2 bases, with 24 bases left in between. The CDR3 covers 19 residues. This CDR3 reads CASSPIPVAGGPNTGELFF. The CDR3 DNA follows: TGCGCCAGCAGCCCAATTCCAGTGGCAGGGGGGCCCAACACCGGGGAGCTGTTTTTT. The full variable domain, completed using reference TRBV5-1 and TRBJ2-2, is KAGVTQTPRYLIKTRGQQVTLSCSPISGHRSVSWYQQTPGQGLQFLFEYFSETQRNKGNFPGRFSGRQFSNSRSEMNVSTLELGDSALYLCASSPIPVAGGPNTGELFFGEGSRLTVL.

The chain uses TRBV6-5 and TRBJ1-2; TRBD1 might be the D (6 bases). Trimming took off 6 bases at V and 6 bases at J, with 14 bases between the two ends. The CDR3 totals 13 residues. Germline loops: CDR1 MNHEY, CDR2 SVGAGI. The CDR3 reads CASSMDSSDGYTF. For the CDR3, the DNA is TGTGCCAGCAGCATGGACAGCTCAGATGGCTACACCTTC.

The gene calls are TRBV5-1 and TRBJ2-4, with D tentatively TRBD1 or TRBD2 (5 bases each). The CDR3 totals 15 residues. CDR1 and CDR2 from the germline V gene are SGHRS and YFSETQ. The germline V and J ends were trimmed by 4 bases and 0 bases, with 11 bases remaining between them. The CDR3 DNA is TGCGCCAGCAGCATTGGGACCGTAGCCAAAAACATTCAGTACTTC. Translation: CASSIGTVAKNIQYF.

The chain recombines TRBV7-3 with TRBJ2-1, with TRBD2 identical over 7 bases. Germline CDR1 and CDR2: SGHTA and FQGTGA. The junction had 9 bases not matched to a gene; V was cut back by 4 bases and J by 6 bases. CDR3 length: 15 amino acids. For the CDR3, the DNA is TGTGCCAGCAGCTCCCAGGCGGGGGTCGGCAATGAGCAGTTCTTC. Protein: CASSSQAGVGNEQFF.

CDR3 coding DNA: TGTGCCAGCAGCCAAAGGGGGGGGAACACAGATACGCAGTATTTT. Its translation is CASSQRGGNTDTQYF. The gene calls are TRBV3-1 (or the pseudogene TRBV3-2) and TRBJ2-3; perhaps TRBD2 as D (7 bases). CDR1 and CDR2 (germline): LGHDT, YNNKEL (reference sequence). This CDR3 spans 15 amino acids. V was cut by 2 bases and J by 2 bases, with 11 bases left in between.

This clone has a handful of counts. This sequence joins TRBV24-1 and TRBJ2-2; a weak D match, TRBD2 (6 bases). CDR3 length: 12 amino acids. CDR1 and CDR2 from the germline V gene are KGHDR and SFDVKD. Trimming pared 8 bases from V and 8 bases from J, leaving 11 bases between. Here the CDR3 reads CATTGVRGELFF. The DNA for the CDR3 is TGTGCCACCACGGGGGTGCGAGGGGAGCTGTTTTTT.

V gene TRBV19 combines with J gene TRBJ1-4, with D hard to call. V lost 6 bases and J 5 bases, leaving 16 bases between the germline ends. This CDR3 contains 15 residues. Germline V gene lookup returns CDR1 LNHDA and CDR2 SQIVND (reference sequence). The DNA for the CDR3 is TGTGCCAGTAGGGAATGGTTGCACAAGAATGAAAAACTGTTTTTT. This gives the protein CASREWLHKNEKLFF.

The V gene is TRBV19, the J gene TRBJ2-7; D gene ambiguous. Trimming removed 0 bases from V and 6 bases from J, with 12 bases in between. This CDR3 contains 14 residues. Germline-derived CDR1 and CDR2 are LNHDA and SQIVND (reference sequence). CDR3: CASSIDLRNGEQYF. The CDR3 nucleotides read TGTGCCAGTAGTATAGATCTAAGGAACGGCGAGCAGTACTTC.

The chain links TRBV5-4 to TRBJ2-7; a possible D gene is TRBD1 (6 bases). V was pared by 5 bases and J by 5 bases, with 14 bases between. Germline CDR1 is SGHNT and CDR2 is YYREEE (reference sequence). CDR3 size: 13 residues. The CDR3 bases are TGTGCCAGCAGTCAGGGACAACCGAACGAGCAGTACTTC. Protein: CASSQGQPNEQYF.